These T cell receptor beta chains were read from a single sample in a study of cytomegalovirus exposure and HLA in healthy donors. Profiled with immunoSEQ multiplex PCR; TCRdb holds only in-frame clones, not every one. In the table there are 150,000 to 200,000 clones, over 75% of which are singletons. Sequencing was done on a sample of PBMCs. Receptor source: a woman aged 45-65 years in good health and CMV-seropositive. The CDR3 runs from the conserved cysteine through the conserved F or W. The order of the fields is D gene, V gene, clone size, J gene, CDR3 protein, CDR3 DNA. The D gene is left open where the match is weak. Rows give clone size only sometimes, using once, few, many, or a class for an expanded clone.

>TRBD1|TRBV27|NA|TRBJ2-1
CATTPGTGTYNEQFF
TGTGCCACCACCCCCGGGACAGGGACCTACAATGAGCAGTTCTTC
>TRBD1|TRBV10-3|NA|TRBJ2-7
CAISEPRQGVAEQYF
TGTGCCATCAGTGAGCCGAGACAGGGGGTGGCCGAGCAGTACTTC
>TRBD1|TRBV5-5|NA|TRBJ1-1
CASTLGQGVIGAFF
TGTGCCAGCACCCTAGGACAGGGGGTGATTGGAGCTTTCTTT
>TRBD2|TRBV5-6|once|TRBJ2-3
CASSPGTSGTDTQYF
TGTGCCAGCAGTCCCGGGACTAGCGGCACAGATACGCAGTATTTT
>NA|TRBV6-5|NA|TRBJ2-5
CASSFAGWETQYF
TGTGCCAGCAGTTTTGCAGGGTGGGAGACCCAGTACTTC
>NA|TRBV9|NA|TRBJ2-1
CASSVTDASYNEQFF
TGTGCCAGCAGCGTAACAGACGCCAGCTACAATGAGCAGTTCTTC
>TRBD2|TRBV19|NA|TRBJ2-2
CASTRLAGYTGELFF
TGTGCCAGTACCAGACTAGCGGGATACACCGGGGAGCTGTTTTTT
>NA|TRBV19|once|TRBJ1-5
CASSIRGSNQPQHF
TGTGCCAGTAGTATTAGGGGTAGCAATCAGCCCCAGCATTTT
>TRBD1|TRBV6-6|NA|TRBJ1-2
CASRTTGGAGNYGYTF
TGTGCCAGCAGAACAACAGGGGGCGCGGGTAACTATGGCTACACCTTC
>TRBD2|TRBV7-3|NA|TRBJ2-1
CASSSTSGNYNEQFF
TGTGCCAGCAGCTCGACTAGCGGTAACTACAATGAGCAGTTCTTC
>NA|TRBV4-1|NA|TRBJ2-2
CASSQVFSDGELFF
TGCGCCAGCAGCCAAGTCTTTAGCGACGGGGAGCTGTTTTTT
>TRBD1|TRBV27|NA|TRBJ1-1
CASRPFAGQGAGMNTEAFF
TGTGCCAGCAGACCGTTCGCGGGACAGGGGGCAGGAATGAACACTGAAGCTTTCTTT
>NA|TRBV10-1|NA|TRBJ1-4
CASAGGFDEKLFF
TGCGCCAGCGCCGGCGGGTTCGACGAAAAACTGTTTTTT
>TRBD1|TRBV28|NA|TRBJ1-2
CASSYPDRGNNYGYTF
TGTGCCAGCAGTTACCCGGACAGGGGTAATAACTATGGCTACACCTTC
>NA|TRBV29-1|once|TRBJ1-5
CSVVSRDGQPQHF
TGCAGCGTTGTATCCAGGGATGGGCAGCCCCAGCATTTT
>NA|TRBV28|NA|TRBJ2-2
CASRLQGWTGELFF
TGTGCCAGCAGATTACAGGGTTGGACCGGGGAGCTGTTTTTT
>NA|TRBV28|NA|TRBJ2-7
CASSPGGGSLTVYEQYF
TGTGCCAGCAGTCCCGGCGGAGGATCCTTAACGGTCTACGAGCAGTACTTC
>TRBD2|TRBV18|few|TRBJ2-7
CASSSMDRTSGPFYEQYF
TGTGCCAGCTCATCCATGGACAGGACTAGCGGGCCTTTCTACGAGCAGTACTTC
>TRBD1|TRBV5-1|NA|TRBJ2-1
CASSSGRQGAHNEQFF
TGCGCCAGCAGCAGTGGACGACAGGGGGCTCACAATGAGCAGTTCTTC
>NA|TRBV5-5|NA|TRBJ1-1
CASSASTNTEAFF
TGTGCCAGCAGCGCCTCCACAAACACTGAAGCTTTCTTT
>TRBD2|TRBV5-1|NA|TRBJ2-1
CASGPLAGANNEQFF
TGCGCCAGCGGACCTCTAGCGGGGGCAAACAATGAGCAGTTCTTC
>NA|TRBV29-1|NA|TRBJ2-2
CSVGTARGGELFF
TGCAGCGTTGGGACGGCCAGGGGCGGGGAGCTGTTTTTT
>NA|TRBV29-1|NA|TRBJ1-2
CSVEGQGNYGYTF
TGCAGCGTCGAAGGCCAGGGAAACTATGGCTACACCTTC
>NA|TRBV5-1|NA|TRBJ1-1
CASSLQAQGSGTEAFF
TGCGCCAGCAGCTTACAAGCCCAGGGGTCTGGCACTGAAGCTTTCTTT
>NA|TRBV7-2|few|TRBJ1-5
CASSLVGPGSPQHF
TGTGCCAGCAGCTTAGTTGGCCCTGGCTCTCCCCAGCATTTT